What follows is one T cell receptor beta chain and its context. This sample is part of a study of neoadjuvant nivolumab and ipilimumab in lung cancer. This CDR3 spans 16 amino acids. CDR1 and CDR2 (germline): LNHDA, SQIVND (reference sequence). Trimming took 5 bases from V and 3 from J, leaving 17 bases between them. This table comes from immunoSEQ multiplex PCR, and its TCRdb copy is limited to in-frame clones, with some not included. The profile shows 44,000 or so clones, 85% to 90% of them singletons. This material consisted of blood, taken before neoadjuvant nivolumab, alone or with ipilimumab. The clonotype was recovered from an adult with non-small cell lung cancer. Some clones in this sample may be carry-over from other donors' samples. The chain employs TRBV19 and TRBJ1-5; D may be TRBD1 (6 bases). The CDR3 is CASSYNTGYANQPQHF. In nucleotides, the CDR3 is TGTGCCAGTAGTTATAACACAGGGTACGCCAATCAGCCCCAGCATTTT. Together with reference TRBV19 and TRBJ1-5, the CDR3 gives the full variable domain: DGGITQSPKYLFRKEGQNVTLSCEQNLNHDAMYWYRQDPGQGLRLIYYSQIVNDFQKGDIAEGYSVSREKKESFPLTVTSAQKNPTAFYLCASSYNTGYANQPQHFGDGTRLSIL.